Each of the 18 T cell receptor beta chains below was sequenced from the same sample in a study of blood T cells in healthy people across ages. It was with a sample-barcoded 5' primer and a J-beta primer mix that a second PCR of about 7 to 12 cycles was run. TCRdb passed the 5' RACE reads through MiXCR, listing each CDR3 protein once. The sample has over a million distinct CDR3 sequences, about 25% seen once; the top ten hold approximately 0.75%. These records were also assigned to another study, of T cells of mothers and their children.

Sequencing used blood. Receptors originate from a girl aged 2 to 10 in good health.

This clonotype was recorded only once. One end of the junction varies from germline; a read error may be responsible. This CDR3 reads CASTLGNRFNEQFF. In nucleotides, the CDR3 is TGTGCCAGCACCTTAGGGAACAGGTTCAATGAGCAGTTCTTC. The chain joins TRBV7-9 to TRBJ2-1; tentative D call: TRBD1 (5 bases). The CDR3 contains 14 residues. Per germline, CDR1 SEHNR and CDR2 FQNEAQ (reference sequence). The full variable domain, with the rest looked up from reference TRBV7-9 and TRBJ2-1, is DTGVSQNPRHKITKRGQNVTFRCDPISEHNRLYWYRQTLGQGPEFLTYFQNEAQLEKSRLLSDRFSAERPKGSFSTLEIQRTEQGDSAMYLCASTLGNRFNEQFFGPGTRLTVL.

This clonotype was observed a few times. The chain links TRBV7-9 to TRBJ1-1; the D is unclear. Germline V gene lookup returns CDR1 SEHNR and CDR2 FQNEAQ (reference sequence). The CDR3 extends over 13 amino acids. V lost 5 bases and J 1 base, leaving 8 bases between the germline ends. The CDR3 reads CASSVDKNTEAFF. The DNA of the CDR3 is TGTGCCAGCAGCGTTGACAAGAACACTGAAGCTTTCTTT.

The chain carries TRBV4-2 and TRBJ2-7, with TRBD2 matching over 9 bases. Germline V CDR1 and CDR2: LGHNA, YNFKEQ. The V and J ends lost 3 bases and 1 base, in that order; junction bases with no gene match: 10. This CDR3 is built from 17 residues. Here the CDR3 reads CASSHNPPSGMSYEQYF. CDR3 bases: TGTGCCAGCAGCCATAACCCTCCTAGCGGGATGTCCTACGAGCAGTACTTC.

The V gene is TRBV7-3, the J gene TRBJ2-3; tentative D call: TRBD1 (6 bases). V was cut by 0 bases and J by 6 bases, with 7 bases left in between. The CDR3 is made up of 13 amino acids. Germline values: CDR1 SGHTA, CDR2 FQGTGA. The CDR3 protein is CASSLTQGDTQYF. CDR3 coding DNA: TGTGCCAGCAGCTTAACCCAGGGGGATACGCAGTATTTT. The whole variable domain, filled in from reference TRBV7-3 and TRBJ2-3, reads GAGVSQTPSNKVTEKGKYVELRCDPISGHTALYWYRQSLGQGPEFLIYFQGTGAADDSGLPNDRFFAVRPEGSVSTLKIQRTERGDSAVYLCASSLTQGDTQYFGPGTRLTVL.

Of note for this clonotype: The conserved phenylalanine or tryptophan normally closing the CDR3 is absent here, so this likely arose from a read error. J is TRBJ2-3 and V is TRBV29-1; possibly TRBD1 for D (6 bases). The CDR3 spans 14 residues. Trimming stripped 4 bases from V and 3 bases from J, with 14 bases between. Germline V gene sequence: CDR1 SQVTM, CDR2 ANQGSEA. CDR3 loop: CSVVVRGSTDTQYC. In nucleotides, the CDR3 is TGCAGCGTTGTCGTGAGGGGGAGTACAGATACGCAGTATTGT.

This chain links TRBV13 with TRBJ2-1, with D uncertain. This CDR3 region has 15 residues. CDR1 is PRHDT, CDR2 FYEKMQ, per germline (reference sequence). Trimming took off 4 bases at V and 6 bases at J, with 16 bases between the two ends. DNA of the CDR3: TGTGCCAGCAGCTATGGACGTAGGCCGGTCAATGAGCAGTTCTTC. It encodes CASSYGRRPVNEQFF.

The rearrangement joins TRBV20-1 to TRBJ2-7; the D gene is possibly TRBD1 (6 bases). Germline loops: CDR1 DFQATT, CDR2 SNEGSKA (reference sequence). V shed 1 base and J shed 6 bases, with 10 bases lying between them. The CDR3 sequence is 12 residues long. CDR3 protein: CSARGPTGEQYF. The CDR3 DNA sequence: TGCAGTGCTAGAGGTCCGACAGGCGAGCAGTACTTC.

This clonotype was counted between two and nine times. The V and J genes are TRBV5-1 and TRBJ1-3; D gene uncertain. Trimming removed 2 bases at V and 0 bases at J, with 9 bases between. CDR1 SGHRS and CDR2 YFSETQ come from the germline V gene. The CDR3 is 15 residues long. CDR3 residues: CASSFLGSSGNTIYF. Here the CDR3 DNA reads TGCGCCAGCAGCTTTTTGGGGAGCTCTGGAAACACCATATATTTT.

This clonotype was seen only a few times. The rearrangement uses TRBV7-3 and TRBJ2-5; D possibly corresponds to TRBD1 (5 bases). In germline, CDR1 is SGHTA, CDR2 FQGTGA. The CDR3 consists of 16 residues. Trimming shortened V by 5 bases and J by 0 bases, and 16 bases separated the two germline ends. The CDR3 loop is CASSPVGDKDQETQYF. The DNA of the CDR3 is TGTGCCAGCAGCCCAGTAGGGGATAAGGACCAAGAGACCCAGTACTTC.

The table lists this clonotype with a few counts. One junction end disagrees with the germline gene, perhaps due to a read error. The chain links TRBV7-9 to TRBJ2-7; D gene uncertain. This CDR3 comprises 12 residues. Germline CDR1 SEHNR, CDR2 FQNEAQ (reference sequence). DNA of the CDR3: TGTGCCAGTAGCTTAGTGGCCGACGAGCAGTACTTC. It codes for CASSLVADEQYF. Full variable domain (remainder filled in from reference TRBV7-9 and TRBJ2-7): DTGVSQNPRHKITKRGQNVTFRCDPISEHNRLYWYRQTLGQGPEFLTYFQNEAQLEKSRLLSDRFSAERPKGSFSTLEIQRTEQGDSAMYLCASSLVADEQYFGPGTRLTVT.

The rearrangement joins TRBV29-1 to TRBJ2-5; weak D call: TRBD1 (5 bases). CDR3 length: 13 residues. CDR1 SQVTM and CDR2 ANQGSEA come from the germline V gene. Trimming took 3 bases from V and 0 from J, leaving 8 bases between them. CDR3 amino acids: CSVEADNQETQYF. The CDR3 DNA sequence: TGCAGCGTTGAGGCGGACAACCAAGAGACCCAGTACTTC.

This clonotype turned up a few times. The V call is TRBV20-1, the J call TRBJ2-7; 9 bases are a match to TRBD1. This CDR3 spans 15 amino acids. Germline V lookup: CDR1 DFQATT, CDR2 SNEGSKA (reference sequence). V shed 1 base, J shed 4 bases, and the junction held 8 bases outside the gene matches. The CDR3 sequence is CSARGTGTGRYEQYF. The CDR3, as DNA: TGCAGTGCTAGAGGAACCGGGACAGGGAGATACGAGCAGTACTTC.

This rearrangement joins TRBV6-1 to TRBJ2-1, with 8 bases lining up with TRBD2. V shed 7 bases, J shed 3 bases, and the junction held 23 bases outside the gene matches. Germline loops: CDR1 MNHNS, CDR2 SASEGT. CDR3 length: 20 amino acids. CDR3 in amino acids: CASTYLRDMKLAGVYNEQFF. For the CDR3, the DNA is TGTGCCAGCACCTATCTCCGGGACATGAAGCTAGCGGGTGTCTACAATGAGCAGTTCTTC.

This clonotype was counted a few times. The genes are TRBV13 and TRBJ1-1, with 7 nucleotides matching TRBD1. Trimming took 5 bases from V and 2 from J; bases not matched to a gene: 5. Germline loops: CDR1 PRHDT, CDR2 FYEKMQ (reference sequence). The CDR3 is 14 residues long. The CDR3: CASSHGTANTEAFF. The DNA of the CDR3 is TGTGCCAGCAGCCACGGGACAGCCAACACTGAAGCTTTCTTT.

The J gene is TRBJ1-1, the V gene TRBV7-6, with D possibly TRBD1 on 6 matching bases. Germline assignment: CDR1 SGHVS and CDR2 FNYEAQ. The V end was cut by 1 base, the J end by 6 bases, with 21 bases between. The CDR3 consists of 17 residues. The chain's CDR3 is CASSLDRQGWGRAEAFF. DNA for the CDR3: TGTGCCAGCAGCTTAGATCGGCAGGGGTGGGGGCGCGCTGAAGCTTTCTTT.

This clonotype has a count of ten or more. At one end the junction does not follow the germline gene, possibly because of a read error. CDR3 sequence reads: CASSLSGGEQYF. DNA of the CDR3: TGCGCCAGCAGCTTATCGGGAGGCGAGCAGTACTTC. The chain recombines TRBV7-9 with TRBJ2-7; 7 positions agree with TRBD2. The CDR3 is made up of 12 amino acids. The germline gives CDR1 SEHNR, CDR2 FQNEAQ (reference sequence).

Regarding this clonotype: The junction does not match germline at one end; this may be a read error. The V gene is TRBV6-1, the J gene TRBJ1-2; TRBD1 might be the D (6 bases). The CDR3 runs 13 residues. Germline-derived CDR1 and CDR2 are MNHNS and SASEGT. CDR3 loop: CASTEGGKYGYTF. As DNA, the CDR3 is TGTGCCAGCACTGAAGGGGGAAAATATGGCTACACCTTC.

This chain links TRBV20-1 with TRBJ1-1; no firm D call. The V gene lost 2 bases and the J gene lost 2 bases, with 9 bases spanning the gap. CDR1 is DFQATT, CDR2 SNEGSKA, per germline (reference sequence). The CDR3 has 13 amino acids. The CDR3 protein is CSARSQDNTEAFF. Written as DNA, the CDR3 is TGCAGTGCTAGATCCCAGGATAACACTGAAGCTTTCTTT.